This T cell receptor (beta chain) was found in a study of T-cell memory formation after mild COVID-19. Study overall: Largely donor-specific sequence clusters came from a couple of donors.

This clonotype has just a few counts. What it recognizes is unknown. Overall study findings and caveats: A balance of CD4 and CD8 characterized clones contracting day 15 to 85, whereas later expanders leaned CD4+. The CD4+ clones that contracted clustered mainly within CM and EM, and the CD8+ clones concentrated in EMRA.

The V gene end was trimmed by 4 bases and the J gene end by 7 bases; junction bases not matched to a gene: 8. This CDR3 is built from 15 residues. From germline, CDR1 is SEHNR and CDR2 FQNEAQ (reference sequence). TCRdb re-analysed the 5' RACE reads in MiXCR, keeping a single row per CDR3 protein. The profile shows about 320,000 distinct CDR3 sequences, roughly an eighth of them singletons. Source material: PBMCs or a T cell subset sorted from them (not recorded which). The chain carries TRBV7-9 and TRBJ2-1, with 9 bases that match TRBD1. The sequence derives from a man between 18 and 29 years old who had mild COVID-19 (a few samples of this study predate the infection). Cell type and time point are not known. The CDR3 protein is CASSYRQGGRNEQFF. The CDR3 DNA reads as TGTGCCAGCAGCTACCGACAGGGGGGAAGGAATGAGCAGTTCTTC.